What follows are 6 T cell receptor beta chains derived from one specimen sequenced in a study of CD8 T cells in Susac syndrome. cDNA came from roughly 0.5 to 1 ug RNA primed by random hexamers. TCRdb re-called the immunoSEQ multiplex PCR reads with MiXCR, one entry per CDR3 protein. The sample includes fewer than 350,000 distinct CDR3 sequences, about 91% of them seen just once. Sequenced: CD4+ T cells from PBMCs. All receptors come from a human donor with multiple sclerosis.

This sequence joins TRBV20-1 and TRBJ1-5; TRBD1 might be the D (5 bases). Germline CDR1 is DFQATT and CDR2 is SNEGSKA (reference sequence). The CDR3 is made up of 20 amino acids. V dropped 0 bases and J dropped 0 bases, with 24 bases sitting between them. The CDR3 here is CSAREYPHGRGLLSNQPQHF. CDR3 sequence (DNA): TGCAGTGCTAGAGAATACCCCCACGGGAGGGGCCTCCTTAGCAATCAGCCCCAGCATTTT.

J is TRBJ1-1 and V is TRBV29-1; D is ambiguous. Trimming cost V 7 bases and J 1 base, with 4 bases left between them. Germline V CDR1 and CDR2: SQVTM, ANQGSEA. This CDR3 comprises 10 residues. CDR3 amino acids: CSGRNTEAFF. The CDR3 DNA follows: TGCAGCGGAAGGAACACTGAAGCTTTCTTT.

V usage is TRBV19 and J usage is TRBJ1-2; 7 nucleotides match TRBD1. This CDR3 region has 13 residues. The germline V gene encodes CDR1 LNHDA and CDR2 SQIVND (reference sequence). With 8 bases clipped from V and 5 bases from J, the junction kept 8 bases outside the gene matches. The DNA of the CDR3 is TGTGCCAGTGGAACGACAGGGTCGTATGGCTACACCTTC. Its translation: CASGTTGSYGYTF.

The rearrangement links TRBV19 to TRBJ2-7; D is perhaps TRBD1 or TRBD2 (6 bases each). There are 15 residues in the CDR3. V lost 0 bases, J lost 2 bases, and 11 bases lay in between. Per the germline V gene, CDR1 is LNHDA and CDR2 is SQIVND (reference sequence). CDR3 in DNA: TGTGCCAGTAGTATAGAGGGGGGCCCGACCTACGAGCAGTACTTC. Amino acids: CASSIEGGPTYEQYF.

The chain has TRBV19 and TRBJ2-1; D is possibly TRBD1 (6 bases). Trimming stripped 3 bases from V and 9 bases from J, with 12 bases between. The CDR3 is 13 amino acids. Germline V gene lookup returns CDR1 LNHDA and CDR2 SQIVND (reference sequence). CDR3 sequence: CASSIQRGSEQFF. The DNA of the CDR3 is TGTGCCAGTAGTATCCAAAGGGGGAGTGAGCAGTTCTTC.

The genes are TRBV5-6 and TRBJ2-1, with D possibly matching TRBD1 (5 bases). Per germline, CDR1 SGHDT and CDR2 YYEEEE. This CDR3 region has 14 residues. V shed 4 bases and J shed 4 bases, with 12 bases lying between them. The CDR3 spells CASSQKGEYNEQFF. DNA of the CDR3: TGTGCCAGCAGCCAAAAAGGGGAATACAATGAGCAGTTCTTC.